Given below is one TCR beta chain in context. This same CDR3 is encoded by further DNA sequences in the sample. The sample belongs to a study of cytomegalovirus exposure and HLA in healthy donors. Losses at the gene ends were 5 bases for V and 0 bases for J; bases not matched to a gene: 4. The CDR3 is 15 amino acids. Germline V CDR1 and CDR2: SGHVS, FNYEAQ. Profiled with immunoSEQ multiplex PCR; TCRdb holds only in-frame clones, not every one. This sample yields 150,000 to 250,000 clones, of which about 81% are seen a single time; 1% to 1.5% belongs to the top ten. Sequenced input: PBMCs. The gene calls are TRBV7-6 and TRBJ2-3; TRBD2 matches at 8 bases. The sequence derives from a woman aged 25 to 39 in good health and CMV-seronegative. Here the CDR3 DNA reads TGTGCCAGCAGCCGAGCGGGGGCTAGCACAGATACGCAGTATTTT. This translates into CASSRAGASTDTQYF.